The following is a T cell receptor beta chain sequence with its context. Its antigen remains unidentified. The data stem from a study of cytomegalovirus exposure and HLA in healthy donors. Study as a whole: Early on, a data release was issued that held 85 million to 95 million unique TCRs from HLA-typed donors. Study-level results: The study carried out a later analysis of TCR beta sequences. It associated some 17,000 of them with specific HLA alleles at a false discovery rate of 0.05. Presence/absence results assume similar sequencing depth per donor, which may not hold.

The PCR employed 60 Vbeta primers together with 13 Jbeta primers. Measured with immunoSEQ multiplex PCR; TCRdb has only the in-frame clones, and not every one. This table holds 190,000 or so clones, around four fifths found once. This TCR derives from a woman between 45 and 60 years old in good health and CMV-seropositive. Source material: PBMCs.

CDR3: CAISESWGGRNEQFF. In DNA, the CDR3 is TGTGCCATCAGTGAGTCGTGGGGGGGCCGGAATGAGCAGTTCTTC. The chain carries TRBV10-3 and TRBJ2-1; D might be TRBD2 (7 bases). CDR3 size: 15 residues. The V and J ends lost 0 bases and 7 bases respectively, with 13 bases between them. The germline CDR1 and CDR2 sequences are ENHRY and SYGVKD.